Below are 26 T cell receptor beta chains sequenced from a single sample in a study of T-cell memory formation after mild COVID-19. MiXCR was run by TCRdb on the 5' RACE reads, yielding one entry per CDR3 protein. The sample lists around 200,000 distinct CDR3 sequences, 25% to 35% occurring once. The specimen was PBMCs or a T cell subset sorted from them (not recorded which). Receptors originate from an adult woman who had mild COVID-19 (a few samples of this study predate the infection). Cell type and time point are not known.

This chain links TRBV12-3 or TRBV12-4 with TRBJ2-1; 11 positions match TRBD2. The CDR3 has 17 amino acids. V trimming: 6 bases; J trimming: 7 bases; junction bases outside the gene matches: 14. CDR3 residues: CASSRTSGWAFENEQFF. The CDR3 bases are TGTGCCAGCAGCAGGACTAGCGGGTGGGCCTTTGAGAATGAGCAGTTCTTC.

The table lists this clonotype with a few counts. V gene TRBV20-1 combines with J gene TRBJ1-5, with D maybe TRBD1 (6 bases). Germline CDR1 DFQATT, CDR2 SNEGSKA (reference sequence). This CDR3 is built from 14 residues. V shed 3 bases and J shed 0 bases, with 9 bases lying between them. DNA for the CDR3: TGCAGTGCTAGTAAACAGGGTAGCAATCAGCCCCAGCATTTT. This sequence encodes CSASKQGSNQPQHF.

The chain combines TRBV12-3 or TRBV12-4 with TRBJ2-2; the D is unclear. Trimming took off 4 bases at V and 8 bases at J, with 11 bases between the two ends. This CDR3 has 13 amino acids. The CDR3: CASSSEVWGELFF. The CDR3 DNA is TGTGCCAGCAGTTCGGAAGTTTGGGGGGAGCTGTTTTTT.

This clonotype was seen a few times. This CDR3 reads CSASWGYYNEQFF. The CDR3 bases are TGCAGTGCTAGTTGGGGGTACTACAATGAGCAGTTCTTC. This chain links TRBV20-1 with TRBJ2-1, with D perhaps matching TRBD1 or TRBD2 (5 bases each). The CDR3 has 13 amino acids. Germline values: CDR1 DFQATT, CDR2 SNEGSKA (reference sequence). The V end lost 3 bases, the J end lost 3 bases, and 9 bases lay between the germline ends.

DNA of the CDR3: TGTGCCAGCTCACCTAGCGGGAGTCCCTACGAGCAGTACTTC. This translates into CASSPSGSPYEQYF. The chain combines TRBV18 with TRBJ2-7; TRBD2 aligns across 9 bases. The CDR3 loop spans 14 amino acids. J gave up 2 bases and V 3 bases, and 2 bases lay outside the gene matches. Per germline, CDR1 KGHSH and CDR2 LQKENI.

The chain recombines TRBV7-2 with TRBJ2-7; 7 nucleotides agree with TRBD1. This CDR3 contains 15 residues. CDR1 is SGHTA, CDR2 FQGNSA, per germline. Losses at the gene ends were 6 bases for V and 3 bases for J; bases not matched to a gene: 11. The chain's CDR3 is CASRLGTAGYYEQYF. In DNA, the CDR3 is TGTGCCAGCAGACTCGGGACAGCCGGATACTACGAGCAGTACTTC. Using reference TRBV7-2 and TRBJ2-7 for the parts outside the CDR3, the full variable domain is GAGVSQSPSNKVTEKGKDVELRCDPISGHTALYWYRQSLGQGLEFLIYFQGNSAPDKSGLPSDRFSAERTGGSVSTLTIQRTQQEDSAVYLCASRLGTAGYYEQYFGPGTRLTVT.

V is TRBV24-1 and J is TRBJ1-1; TRBD1 is a possible D gene (6 bases). V gave up 1 base and J gave up 8 bases, with 10 bases separating them. Germline lookup yields CDR1 KGHDR and CDR2 SFDVKD. CDR3 length: 13 residues. The CDR3 DNA follows: TGTGCCACCAGTGATTTAGGGGGGGCCGAAGCTTTCTTT. It specifies CATSDLGGAEAFF.

The chain links TRBV5-1 to TRBJ2-7, with a possible D match to TRBD1 (6 bases). Trimming took 3 bases from V and 2 from J, leaving 21 bases between them. The CDR3 runs 17 residues. CDR1 and CDR2 from the germline V gene are SGHRS and YFSETQ. CDR3 coding DNA: TGCGCCAGCAGCTGGGAAGCAGGGGCGGCCCAAACCTACGAGCAGTACTTC. This codes for CASSWEAGAAQTYEQYF.

This clonotype was recorded a few times. CDR3 sequence reads: CSARETGTLNTEAFF. The CDR3 DNA is TGCAGTGCTAGAGAAACCGGGACACTGAACACTGAAGCTTTCTTT. The chain has TRBV20-1 and TRBJ1-1, with a weak D call TRBD1 (6 bases). Germline V gene sequence: CDR1 DFQATT, CDR2 SNEGSKA (reference sequence). Trimming stripped 0 bases from V and 0 bases from J, with 11 bases between. The CDR3 spans 15 residues.

The V gene is TRBV29-1, the J gene TRBJ2-1; the D gene is possibly TRBD2 (5 bases). The CDR3 runs to 16 residues. Germline CDR1 and CDR2: SQVTM and ANQGSEA. V lost 1 base, J lost 0 bases, and 13 bases lay in between. The CDR3 region is CSVEGNERASYNEQFF. CDR3 nucleotides: TGCAGCGTTGAAGGTAACGAGAGGGCCTCCTACAATGAGCAGTTCTTC.

The table lists this clonotype with a few counts. The chain has TRBV7-3 and TRBJ2-2; D gene unclear. V was clipped by 2 bases and J by 7 bases, with 2 bases between them. Germline V gene sequence: CDR1 SGHTA, CDR2 FQGTGA. The CDR3 contains 11 residues. The CDR3 reads CASSLHGELFF. The CDR3 nucleotides read TGTGCCAGCAGCTTACACGGGGAGCTGTTTTTT.

CDR3 sequence: CASRTSRSYEQYF. The CDR3, as DNA: TGTGCCAGCCGGACTAGCCGATCCTACGAGCAGTACTTC. This sequence joins TRBV7-9 and TRBJ2-7; TRBD2 matches 8 bases. CDR1 is SEHNR, CDR2 FQNEAQ, per germline (reference sequence). The CDR3 is 13 residues long. Trimming removed 8 bases from V and 1 base from J; junction bases left unmatched: 4.

The chain employs TRBV9 and TRBJ1-3; D perhaps matches TRBD1 (6 bases). This CDR3 spans 17 amino acids. Germline V gene lookup returns CDR1 SGDLS and CDR2 YYNGEE. V was clipped by 0 bases and J by 0 bases, with 13 bases between them. The CDR3 nucleotides are TGTGCCAGCAGCGTAGCGGGGGCAAGGGGCTCTGGAAACACCATATATTTT. Translation: CASSVAGARGSGNTIYF.

This clonotype showed up just once. The V gene is TRBV5-1, the J gene TRBJ2-2; 10 nucleotides line up with TRBD2. Per the germline V gene, CDR1 is SGHRS and CDR2 is YFSETQ. J lost 1 base, V lost 4 bases, and 7 bases had no gene match. This CDR3 has 17 amino acids. As DNA, the CDR3 is TGCGCCAGCAGCAGATCATTAGCGGGAGGGAACACCGGGGAGCTGTTTTTT. Translated: CASSRSLAGGNTGELFF. Together with reference TRBV5-1 and TRBJ2-2, the CDR3 gives the full variable domain: KAGVTQTPRYLIKTRGQQVTLSCSPISGHRSVSWYQQTPGQGLQFLFEYFSETQRNKGNFPGRFSGRQFSNSRSEMNVSTLELGDSALYLCASSRSLAGGNTGELFFGEGSRLTVL.

The rearrangement joins TRBV7-9 to TRBJ2-3; 10 bases fit TRBD2. The CDR3 extends over 21 amino acids. V was clipped by 3 bases and J by 2 bases; unmatched bases: 20. Germline V gene sequence: CDR1 SEHNR, CDR2 FQNEAQ (reference sequence). CDR3 in amino acids: CASSFRARAKIAGGLTDTQYF. CDR3 nucleotides: TGTGCCAGCAGCTTTCGGGCCAGAGCCAAAATAGCGGGGGGACTCACAGATACGCAGTATTTT.

This sequence joins TRBV12-3 or TRBV12-4 and TRBJ2-4; D not certain. Trimming removed 4 bases at V and 0 bases at J, with 16 bases between. The CDR3 extends over 17 amino acids. The CDR3 sequence: CASSSPLTPSAKNIQYF. The CDR3 nucleotides read TGTGCCAGCAGTTCACCCCTTACACCCTCAGCCAAAAACATTCAGTACTTC.

Notes on this clonotype: Relative to the germline gene, one junction end is altered; a read error may explain this. This rearrangement joins TRBV25-1 to TRBJ2-7; D may be TRBD1 or TRBD2 (6 bases each). The CDR3 is 12 residues long. Germline assignment: CDR1 MGHDK and CDR2 SYGVNS. The CDR3 region has the DNA TGTGCCAGCAGTGAATTGGGGGGCCGGTATCACTTC. This encodes CASSELGGRYHF.

This clonotype was counted only a few times. The chain recombines TRBV25-1 with TRBJ2-7; 9 positions agree with TRBD1. Trimming at V came to 2 bases and at J to 3 bases, leaving 5 bases not matched to a gene. The CDR3 is 15 residues long. Germline assignment: CDR1 MGHDK and CDR2 SYGVNS. The CDR3 DNA reads as TGTGCCAGCAGTGAAGGACAGGGGCCCATCTACGAGCAGTACTTC. It encodes CASSEGQGPIYEQYF.

This clonotype has more than one count but fewer than ten. The V and J genes are TRBV7-2 and TRBJ2-3, with 7 bases identical to TRBD2. The germline gives CDR1 SGHTA, CDR2 FQGNSA. With V trimmed by 5 bases and J by 2 bases, 10 bases remained unmatched. This CDR3 is 16 amino acids long. In DNA form, the CDR3 reads TGTGCCAGCAGCATACTTGGACTAGGACTCACAGATACGCAGTATTTT. Translation: CASSILGLGLTDTQYF.

The chain links TRBV12-3 or TRBV12-4 to TRBJ1-1, with D possibly TRBD1 on 5 matching bases. This CDR3 spans 13 amino acids. V was shortened by 6 bases and J by 0 bases, with 8 bases between the two germline ends. DNA for the CDR3: TGTGCCAGCAGGAGACAGTTGAACACTGAAGCTTTCTTT. Amino acids: CASRRQLNTEAFF.

The gene calls are TRBV12-3 or TRBV12-4 and TRBJ2-5; D gene uncertain. V gave up 7 bases and J gave up 4 bases, with 16 bases separating them. The CDR3 covers 14 residues. The CDR3, as DNA: TGTGCCAGCACCCCCCCTTCCACGCGAGAGACCCAGTACTTC. It is translated as CASTPPSTRETQYF.

V and J are TRBV3-1 and TRBJ1-1, with D uncertain. The length of the CDR3 is 19 residues. Per germline, CDR1 LGHDT and CDR2 YNNKEL (reference sequence). The ends were cut back, 4 bases at V and 2 bases at J, with 26 bases in the middle. CDR3 sequence: CASSLIVVGLPRTNTEAFF. CDR3 in DNA: TGTGCCAGCAGCCTTATCGTAGTAGGGTTGCCCAGGACTAACACTGAAGCTTTCTTT.

The V gene is TRBV5-1, the J gene TRBJ1-1, with D possibly being TRBD1 (5 bases). CDR3 length: 14 residues. CDR1 and CDR2 from the germline V gene are SGHRS and YFSETQ. V lost 5 bases and J 1 base, leaving 12 bases between the germline ends. The CDR3 spells CASSSGLRNTEAFF. The CDR3 nucleotides are TGCGCCAGCAGTTCGGGACTACGGAACACTGAAGCTTTCTTT.

This chain joins TRBV7-3 and TRBJ2-2, with 8 bases fitting TRBD1. V lost 5 bases to trimming and J lost 5 bases; unmatched junction nucleotides: 10. CDR1 SGHTA and CDR2 FQGTGA come from the germline V gene. This CDR3 has 16 residues. The CDR3: CASSGQGARGTGELFF. The CDR3 DNA reads TGTGCCAGCAGCGGTCAGGGGGCGCGAGGGACCGGGGAGCTGTTTTTT.

This chain joins TRBV28 and TRBJ2-5, with TRBD2 identical over 7 bases. V gave up 8 bases and J gave up 1 base; unmatched junction bases: 7. This CDR3 spans 14 amino acids. Germline lookup yields CDR1 MDHEN and CDR2 SYDVKM. The CDR3, as DNA: TGTGCCAGCCGTACTAGCGTACTCCAAGAGACCCAGTACTTC. Encoded protein: CASRTSVLQETQYF.

J is TRBJ2-6 and V is TRBV4-1, with 7 bases matching TRBD1. Germline CDR1 reads MGHRA; CDR2 reads YSYEKL. V shed 1 base and J 0 bases; nucleotides not matched to a gene: 12. The CDR3 covers 20 residues. The CDR3 region has the DNA TGCGCCAGCAGCCAAGCTCATCCGGGACAGAGGTACTCTGGGGCCAACGTCCTGACTTTC. It codes for CASSQAHPGQRYSGANVLTF.